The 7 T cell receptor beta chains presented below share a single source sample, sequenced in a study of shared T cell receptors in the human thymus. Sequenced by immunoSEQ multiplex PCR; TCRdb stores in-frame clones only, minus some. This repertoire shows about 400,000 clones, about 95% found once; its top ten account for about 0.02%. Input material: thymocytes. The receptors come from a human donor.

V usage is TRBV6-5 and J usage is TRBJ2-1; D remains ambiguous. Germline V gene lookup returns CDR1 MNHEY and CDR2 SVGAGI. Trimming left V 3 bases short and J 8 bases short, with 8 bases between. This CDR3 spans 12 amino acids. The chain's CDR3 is CASSYGWHEQFF. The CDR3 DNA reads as TGTGCCAGCAGTTATGGATGGCATGAGCAGTTCTTC.

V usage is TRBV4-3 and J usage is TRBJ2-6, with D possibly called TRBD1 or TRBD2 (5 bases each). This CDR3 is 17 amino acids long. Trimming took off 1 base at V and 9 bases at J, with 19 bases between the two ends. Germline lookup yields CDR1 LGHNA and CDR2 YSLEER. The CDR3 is CASSQVCEGPRNNVLTF. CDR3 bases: TGCGCCAGCAGCCAAGTATGCGAGGGGCCGCGCAACAACGTCCTGACTTTC.

CDR3 residues: CASSQDRLAGPSSYNEQFF. CDR3 in DNA: TGTGCCAGCAGCCAAGATCGACTAGCGGGGCCCAGCTCCTACAATGAGCAGTTCTTC. The J gene is TRBJ2-1, the V gene TRBV4-2; 11 bases align to TRBD2. With V trimmed by 0 bases and J by 0 bases, 7 bases remained unmatched. The CDR3 contains 19 residues. Germline-derived CDR1 and CDR2 are LGHNA and YNFKEQ.

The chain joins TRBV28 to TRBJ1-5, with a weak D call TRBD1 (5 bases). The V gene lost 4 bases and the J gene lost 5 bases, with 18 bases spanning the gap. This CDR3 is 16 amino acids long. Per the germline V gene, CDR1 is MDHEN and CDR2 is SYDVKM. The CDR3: CASSSLLGGGDQPQHF. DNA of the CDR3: TGTGCCAGCAGTTCCCTTCTCGGGGGTGGGGATCAGCCCCAGCATTTT.

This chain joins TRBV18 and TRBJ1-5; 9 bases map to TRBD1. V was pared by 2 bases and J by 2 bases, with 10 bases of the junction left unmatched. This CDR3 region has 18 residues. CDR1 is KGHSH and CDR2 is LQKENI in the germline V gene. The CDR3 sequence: CASSPGPTGGWGNQPQHF. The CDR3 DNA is TGTGCCAGCTCACCAGGCCCAACAGGGGGCTGGGGCAATCAGCCCCAGCATTTT.

The CDR3 is CASSPEGWDRDNQGYTF. In DNA, the CDR3 is TGTGCCAGCAGCCCAGAAGGGTGGGACAGGGATAACCAAGGCTACACCTTC. This chain connects TRBV7-3 to TRBJ1-2; 9 bases are a match to TRBD1. The CDR3 length is 17 residues. V trimming: 5 bases; J trimming: 8 bases; junction bases outside the gene matches: 18. Germline CDR1 SGHTA, CDR2 FQGTGA.

The CDR3 DNA reads as TGTGCCAGCAGTTGTTCCGGGAGACCTCACACCGGGGAGCTGTTTTTT. This sequence encodes CASSCSGRPHTGELFF. The chain joins TRBV27 to TRBJ2-2; a possible D gene is TRBD2 (6 bases). Trimming removed 4 bases at V and 3 bases at J, with 15 bases between. CDR1 and CDR2 from the germline V gene are MNHEY and SMNVEV (reference sequence). The CDR3 has 16 residues.